This T cell receptor (beta chain) came from a study of blood T cell repertoires in COVID-19. In the original processing: Amplification of reference gene primers was used by the study to estimate nucleated cell counts. Measured with immunoSEQ multiplex PCR; TCRdb has only the in-frame clones, and not every one. That table furnishes V, J and clone size, whereas the DNA furnished D and trimming. Of a few hundred thousand clones in the sample, roughly four fifths were seen once. CDR3 length: 15 residues. Germline CDR1 is SQVTM and CDR2 is ANQGSEA. V lost 4 bases to trimming and J lost 1 base, with 14 bases between them. Cohort assignment relied on participant-reported clinical history. Recovery among Cohort 3 donors was established by two negative PCRs, clearance, or symptom resolution.

The sample comprised PBMCs or T cells enriched from blood (not recorded which). The receptor was derived from a man over 45 who had recovered from COVID-19. This chain joins TRBV29-1 and TRBJ1-5; possible D gene TRBD1, 6 bases. The CDR3 here is CSVGGGGGSNQPQHF. CDR3 coding DNA: TGCAGCGTTGGAGGGGGGGGAGGAAGCAATCAGCCCCAGCATTTT.